Reported below is one TCR beta chain. Its antigen is unknown. Sequencing was performed with immunoSEQ multiplex PCR; in TCRdb, only in-frame clones are kept and a portion is missing. Of under 85,000 clones listed, roughly 88% are singletons. This sample is part of a study of OX40 agonist ivuxolimab in advanced cancers. Across the study: The dose-escalation cohort was around 83% male, with a mean age of 60 years, ranging about 23 to 79. Two patients with cutaneous melanoma and one with hepatocellular carcinoma, three in total, showed partial responses. General observations from the study: Both CD4+ and CD8+ T cell populations in blood had undergone clonal expansion by week 6 at 0.1 to 3.0 mg/kg. Certain nonresponders likewise exhibited a low normalized T-cell clonal expansion.

This CDR3 has 14 residues. Trimming removed 0 bases from V and 8 bases from J, with 13 bases in between. The V gene's germline CDR1 is GTSNPN and CDR2 SVGIG (reference sequence). The chain uses TRBV30 and TRBJ1-4; D remains unclear. Sequencing was performed on CD4+ or CD8+ T cells sorted from blood, taken in a trial of the OX40 agonist ivuxolimab. This TCR derives from an adult with an advanced solid tumor such as melanoma, head and neck, liver or kidney cancer. CDR3 sequence: CAWSVQPLWEKLFF. In DNA form, the CDR3 reads TGTGCCTGGAGTGTACAGCCCCTTTGGGAAAAACTGTTTTTT.